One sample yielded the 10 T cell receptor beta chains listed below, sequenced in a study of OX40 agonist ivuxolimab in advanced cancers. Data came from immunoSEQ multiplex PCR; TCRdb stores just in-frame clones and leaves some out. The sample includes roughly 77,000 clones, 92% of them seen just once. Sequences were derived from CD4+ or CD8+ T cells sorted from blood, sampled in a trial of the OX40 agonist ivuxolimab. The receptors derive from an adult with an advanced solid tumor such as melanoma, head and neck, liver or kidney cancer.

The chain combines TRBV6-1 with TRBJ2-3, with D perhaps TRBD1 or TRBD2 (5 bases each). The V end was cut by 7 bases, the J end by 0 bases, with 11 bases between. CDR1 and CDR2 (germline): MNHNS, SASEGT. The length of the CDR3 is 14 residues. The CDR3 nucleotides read TGTGCCAGCACCGAACGGGACAGCACAGATACGCAGTATTTT. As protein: CASTERDSTDTQYF.

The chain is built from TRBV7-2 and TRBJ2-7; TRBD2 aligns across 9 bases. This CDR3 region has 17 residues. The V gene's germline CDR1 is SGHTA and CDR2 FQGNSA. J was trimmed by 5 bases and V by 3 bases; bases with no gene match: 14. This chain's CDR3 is CASSLDSSGSSLDEQYF. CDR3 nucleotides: TGTGCCAGCAGCTTGGACAGTAGCGGGAGTTCTTTGGACGAGCAGTACTTC.

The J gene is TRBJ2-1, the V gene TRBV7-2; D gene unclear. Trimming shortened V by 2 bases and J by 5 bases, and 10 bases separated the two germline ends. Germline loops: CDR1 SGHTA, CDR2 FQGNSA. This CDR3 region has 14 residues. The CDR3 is CASSLFAGNNEQFF. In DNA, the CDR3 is TGTGCCAGCAGCTTATTCGCTGGGAACAATGAGCAGTTCTTC.

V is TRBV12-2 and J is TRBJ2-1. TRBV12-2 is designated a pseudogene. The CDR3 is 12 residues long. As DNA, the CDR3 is TGTGCCAGCGGCAGGGCATACAATGAGCAGTTCTTC. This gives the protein CASGRAYNEQFF.

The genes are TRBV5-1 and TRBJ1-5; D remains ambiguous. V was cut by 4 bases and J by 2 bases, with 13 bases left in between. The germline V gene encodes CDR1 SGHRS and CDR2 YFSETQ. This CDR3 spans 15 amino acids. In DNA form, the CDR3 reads TGCGCCAGCAGCCCGAATGCGGGAGGCAATCAGCCCCAGCATTTT. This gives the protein CASSPNAGGNQPQHF.

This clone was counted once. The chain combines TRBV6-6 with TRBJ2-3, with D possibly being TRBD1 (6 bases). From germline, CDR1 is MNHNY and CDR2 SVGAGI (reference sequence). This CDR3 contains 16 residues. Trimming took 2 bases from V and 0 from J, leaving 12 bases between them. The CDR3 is CASSYRDRISTDTQYF. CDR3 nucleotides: TGTGCCAGCAGTTACAGAGACAGGATTAGCACAGATACGCAGTATTTT.

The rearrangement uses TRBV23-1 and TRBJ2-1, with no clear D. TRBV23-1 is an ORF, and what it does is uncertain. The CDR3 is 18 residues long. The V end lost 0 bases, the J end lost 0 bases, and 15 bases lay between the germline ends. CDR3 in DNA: TGCGCCAGCAGTCAATCGAAGATGTGGGGTAGCTCCTACAATGAGCAGTTCTTC. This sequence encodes CASSQSKMWGSSYNEQFF.

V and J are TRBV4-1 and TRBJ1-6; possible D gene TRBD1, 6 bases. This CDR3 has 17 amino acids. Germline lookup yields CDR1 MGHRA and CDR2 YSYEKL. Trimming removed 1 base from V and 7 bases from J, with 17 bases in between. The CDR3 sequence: CASSQVGARPSNSPLHF. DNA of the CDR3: TGCGCCAGCAGCCAAGTGGGGGCCCGACCTTCAAATTCACCCCTCCACTTT.

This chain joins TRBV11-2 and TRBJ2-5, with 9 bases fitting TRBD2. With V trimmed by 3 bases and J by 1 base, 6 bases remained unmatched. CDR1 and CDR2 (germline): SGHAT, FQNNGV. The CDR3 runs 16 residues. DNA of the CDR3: TGTGCCAGCAGCTTCCGTATACTAGCGGGCCAAGAGACCCAGTACTTC. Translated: CASSFRILAGQETQYF.

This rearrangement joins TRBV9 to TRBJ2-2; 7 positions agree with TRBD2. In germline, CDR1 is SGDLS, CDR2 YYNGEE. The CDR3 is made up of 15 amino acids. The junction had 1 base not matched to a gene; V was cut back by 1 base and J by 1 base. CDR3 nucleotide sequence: TGTGCCAGCAGCGTACTAGCGGAGAACACCGGGGAGCTGTTTTTT. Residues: CASSVLAENTGELFF.